This TCR beta chain is drawn from a study of T cell repertoires in cytomegalovirus infection. The wider study: Selection of CMV epitopes for the study included recently identified HLA-C-restricted and well-studied HLA-B-restricted ones. It was the public TCR beta signatures that indicated both CMV infection and matching HLA type.

Findings and caveats of the study: HLA-C-restricted CMV clonotypes gave the most frequent clonotype in two of eight donors.

There are a few counts of this clonotype. Its specificity is unknown. MiXCR was run by TCRdb on the reads, yielding one entry per CDR3 protein. The data contain some 350,000 distinct CDR3 sequences, roughly 28% of them singletons. This clonotype originated in a human donor in good health (CMV status not recorded). Some clones in this sample may be carry-over from other donors' samples. This material consisted of cultured PBMCs, taken from culture after CMV antigen stimulation.

The CDR3 protein is CSATPIREPSSTNYGYTF. Written as DNA, the CDR3 is TGCAGTGCTACCCCGATCAGAGAGCCCTCTTCCACTAACTATGGCTACACCTTC. The chain employs TRBV20-1 and TRBJ1-2; D uncertain. The germline gives CDR1 DFQATT, CDR2 SNEGSKA (reference sequence). CDR3 length: 18 amino acids. The V end was cut by 4 bases, the J end by 0 bases, with 24 bases between.